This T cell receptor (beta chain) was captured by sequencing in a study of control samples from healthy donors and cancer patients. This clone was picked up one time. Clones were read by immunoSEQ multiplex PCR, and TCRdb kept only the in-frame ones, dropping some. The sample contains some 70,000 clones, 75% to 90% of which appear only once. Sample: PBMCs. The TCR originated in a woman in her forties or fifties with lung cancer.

CDR3 DNA sequence: TGTGCCAGCAGCCATTCGGGGCCAGATACGCAGTATTTT. Residues: CASSHSGPDTQYF. This chain uses TRBV7-2 with TRBJ2-3; D tentatively reads TRBD1 or TRBD2 (5 bases each). The CDR3 covers 13 residues. V was clipped by 5 bases and J by 4 bases, with 10 bases between them. Germline V lookup: CDR1 SGHTA, CDR2 FQGNSA.